Following are 3 T cell receptor beta chains from one sample sequenced in a study of cytomegalovirus exposure and HLA in healthy donors. The PCR employed 60 Vbeta primers together with 13 Jbeta primers. Using immunoSEQ multiplex PCR, the repertoire was profiled, and TCRdb retains in-frame clones only, with some absent. The sample table includes roughly 53,000 clones. Material for sequencing was PBMCs. The receptors here all came from a female donor in good health and CMV-seronegative.

This chain joins TRBV10-3 and TRBJ2-7; 8 nucleotides match TRBD1. This CDR3 is built from 14 residues. V lost 0 bases to trimming and J lost 2 bases; unmatched junction nucleotides: 0. Germline values: CDR1 ENHRY, CDR2 SYGVKD. CDR3 amino acids: CAISESDRAYEQYF. CDR3 DNA: TGTGCCATCAGTGAGTCGGACAGGGCCTACGAGCAGTACTTC.

The gene calls are TRBV4-3 and TRBJ1-5, with D maybe TRBD1 (5 bases). Trimming took 0 bases from V and 5 from J, leaving 11 bases between them. The CDR3 is 15 amino acids. Per the germline V gene, CDR1 is LGHNA and CDR2 is YSLEER. The chain's CDR3 is CASSQEHRLDQPQHF. CDR3 DNA sequence: TGCGCCAGCAGCCAAGAACACAGGCTAGATCAGCCCCAGCATTTT.

The chain uses TRBV30 and TRBJ2-7; maybe TRBD2 (5 bases). V dropped 0 bases and J dropped 3 bases, with 15 bases sitting between them. CDR1 is GTSNPN and CDR2 is SVGIG in the germline V gene (reference sequence). The CDR3 is made up of 15 amino acids. The CDR3 DNA reads TGTGCCTGGAGTGTAAGCTGGGGAGTCAGCTACGAGCAGTACTTC. Its protein product is CAWSVSWGVSYEQYF.